The following is a T cell receptor beta chain sequence with its context. The antigen is not known. Then a second PCR, running about 6 to 11 cycles, was carried out with a sample-barcoded 5' primer and a J-beta primer mix. TCRdb re-called the 5' RACE reads through MiXCR, storing one row per CDR3 protein. This sample has more than 700,000 distinct CDR3 sequences, with less than 60% found just once. The sample comes from a study of blood T cells in healthy people across ages. CDR1 is SGDLS, CDR2 YYNGEE, per germline. The V and J ends lost 4 bases and 5 bases respectively, with 18 bases between them. The CDR3 runs 15 residues. The amount of total RNA extracted per sample was at least 5.5 micrograms. Study-level findings and limits: Observed TCR beta diversity per million T cells went down as age went up. This fall followed a roughly linear course with age. Comparison with aged donors showed that long-lived donors had more naive CD4+ cells and higher diversity.

Input material: blood. The clonotype originates from a man aged 80 or over in good health. V is TRBV9 and J is TRBJ2-5; no firm D call. CDR3 region: CASSKVAGSRETQYF. CDR3 in DNA: TGTGCCAGCAGCAAGGTGGCCGGGTCGAGGGAGACCCAGTACTTC.